This note documents a single T cell receptor (beta chain) sequence. The data derive from a study of T cell responses to AZD1222 COVID-19 vaccine. Profiling relied on immunoSEQ multiplex PCR, and the TCRdb table lists in-frame clones only, not all of them. The sample includes about 110,000 clones, approximately 90% of them seen just once. The CDR3 covers 13 residues. Trimming removed 2 bases at V and 6 bases at J, with 6 bases between. The chain recombines TRBV5-7 with TRBJ1-6; D remains unclear. TRBV5-7 belongs to the ORF category, with a function that is uncertain. This clonotype originated in an adult in good health. The specimen was peripheral blood, collected on day 0 of AZD1222 vaccination. CDR3 sequence (DNA): TGTGCCAGCAGCTTTGTGGGTAATTCACCCCTCCACTTT. Protein sequence: CASSFVGNSPLHF.